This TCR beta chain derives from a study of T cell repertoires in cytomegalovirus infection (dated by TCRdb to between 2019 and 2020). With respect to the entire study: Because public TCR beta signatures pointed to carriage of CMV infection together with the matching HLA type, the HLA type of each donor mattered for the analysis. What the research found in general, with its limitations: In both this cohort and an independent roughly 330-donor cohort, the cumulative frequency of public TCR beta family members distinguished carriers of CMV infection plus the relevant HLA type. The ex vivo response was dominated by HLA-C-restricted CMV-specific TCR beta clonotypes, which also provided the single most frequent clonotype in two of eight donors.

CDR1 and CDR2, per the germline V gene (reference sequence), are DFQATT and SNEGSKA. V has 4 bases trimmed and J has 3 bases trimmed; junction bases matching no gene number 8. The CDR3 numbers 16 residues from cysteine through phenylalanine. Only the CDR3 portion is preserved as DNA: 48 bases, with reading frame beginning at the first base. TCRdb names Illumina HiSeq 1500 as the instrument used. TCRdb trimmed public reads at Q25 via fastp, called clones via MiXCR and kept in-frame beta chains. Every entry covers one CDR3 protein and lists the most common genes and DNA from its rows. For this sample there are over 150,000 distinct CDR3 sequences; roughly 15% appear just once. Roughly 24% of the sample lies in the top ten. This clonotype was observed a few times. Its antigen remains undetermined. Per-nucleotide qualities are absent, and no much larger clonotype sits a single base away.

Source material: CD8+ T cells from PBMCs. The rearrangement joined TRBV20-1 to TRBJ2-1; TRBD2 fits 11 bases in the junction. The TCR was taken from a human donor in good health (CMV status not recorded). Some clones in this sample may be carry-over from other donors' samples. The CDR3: CSATWGLAAVYNEQFF. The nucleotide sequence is TGCAGTGCTACATGGGGACTAGCGGCAGTCTACAATGAGCAGTTCTTC.